The present T cell receptor beta chain was sequenced within a study of beta chain features in type 1 diabetes. Broader study findings: Unsettled here was the matter of whether HLA type influences TCRB rearrangement. TCRB CDR3s from Type 1 diabetes patients were moderately but significantly shorter in all four CD4+ subsets.

Regarding this clone: Its target is unknown.

The germline V gene encodes CDR1 MNHEY and CDR2 SMNVEV (reference sequence). V lost 4 bases to trimming and J lost 3 bases; unmatched junction nucleotides: 2. This CDR3 contains 13 residues. cDNA synthesis used the whole RNA isolate, giving expressed TCRB sequences. The protocol was immunoSEQ multiplex PCR, while the TCRdb copy is restricted to in-frame clones and leaves out a portion. Of around 44,000 clones in the sample, roughly 49% were seen once. The sample taken for sequencing was Tregs from blood. The clonotype was recovered from a woman in her late teens or twenties in good health. The rearrangement joins TRBV27 to TRBJ1-1; 7 bases fit TRBD1. The CDR3, as DNA: TGTGCCAGCAGTTCACAGGGGTACACTGAAGCTTTCTTT. Translating gives CASSSQGYTEAFF.